This TCR beta chain was identified in a study of T cells in Graves' hyperthyroidism and ophthalmopathy. CDR1 is LNHNV, CDR2 YYDKDF, per germline (reference sequence). This CDR3 has 15 amino acids. The V segment lost 0 bases and the J segment 9 bases; nucleotides outside the gene matches: 5. The study defined stable Graves' hyperthyroidism as no ophthalmopathy progression within 18 months. Hyperthyroidism was newly diagnosed in patients aged 18 to 65 (duration under 2 months). Exclusion criteria comprised uncontrolled infection, other autoimmune disease, pregnancy or lactation. It was approximately 9.4 ml of fresh peripheral blood that supplied the PBMCs. Using RNA transcripts as the source, TCR beta CDR3 regions were amplified. A set of HTBI primers served as the primers for a first-round RT-PCR of the TCR CDR3. In TCRdb, the multiplex PCR reads were re-called with MiXCR into one record per CDR3 protein. The data show hundreds of thousands of distinct CDR3 sequences, with approximately 15% seen just once and roughly 25% held by the top ten.

What was sequenced was blood. The TCR sequence derives from a woman younger than 45 with Graves' hyperthyroidism. The V and J genes are TRBV15 and TRBJ1-6, with 7 bases aligning to TRBD1. The CDR3 here is CATSRDSTGISPLHF. DNA of the CDR3: TGTGCCACCAGCAGAGATTCGACAGGGATTTCACCCCTCCACTTT.